The clone carrying this T cell receptor beta chain was picked up a small number of times. The CDR3 covers 14 residues. With V trimmed by 2 bases and J by 6 bases, 5 bases remained unmatched. CDR1 and CDR2 (germline): SGHVS, FNYEAQ. This entry comes from a study of T-cell reconstitution after alpha-beta-depleted transplantation in children. A TCRbeta library incorporating unique molecular identifiers was prepared. TCRdb re-called the PCR reads with MiXCR, one entry per CDR3 protein. The sample has about half a million distinct CDR3 sequences, roughly an eighth seen once. The chain has TRBV7-6 and TRBJ2-3; TRBD2 aligns across 7 bases. The source material was PBMCs from the stem cell graft donor, sampled from the stem cell graft. The clonotype originates from a human donor who donated a stem cell graft to a child with combined immunodeficiency. The CDR3 spells CASSLSGVLDTQYF. The CDR3 bases are TGTGCCAGCAGCTTAAGCGGGGTTCTGGATACGCAGTATTTT.